A selection of T cell receptor beta chains follows, all from one sample in a study of identifying expanded T cells in peripheral blood. Sequencing used immunoSEQ multiplex PCR; TCRdb keeps in-frame clones, though not all of them. The sample yields over 100,000 clones, 88% seen once. Sequences were obtained from blood. These TCRs come from a person between 18 and 75 years old in good health. CDR3s include the opening cysteine and the closing phenylalanine or tryptophan. D genes are given only for firm matches. A clone size is listed for some rows: how often the clone was seen (once, few, many), or a class if it is expanded.

clone_size j_call d_call v_call cdr3_aa cdr3_nt
few TRBJ2-1 NA TRBV7-3 CASSPGLGVGEQFF TGTGCCAGCAGCCCGGGACTTGGGGTGGGGGAGCAGTTCTTC
NA TRBJ2-1 NA TRBV27 CASSLAGEAGNFYGNEQFF TGTGCCAGCAGTTTGGCAGGGGAGGCGGGAAATTTCTATGGCAATGAGCAGTTCTTC
NA TRBJ2-4 NA TRBV10-1 CASSDWGYGIQYF TGCGCCAGCAGTGATTGGGGATACGGCATTCAGTACTTC
NA TRBJ1-1 NA TRBV11-2 CASSLDQALHTEAFF TGTGCCAGCAGCTTAGATCAGGCGCTCCACACTGAAGCTTTCTTT
NA TRBJ1-1 NA TRBV11-1 CASSLAPRVTEAFF TGTGCCAGCAGCTTAGCGCCCAGAGTCACTGAAGCTTTCTTT
once TRBJ2-5 TRBD1 TRBV6-1 CASSVTGGGETQYF TGTGCCAGCAGTGTTACAGGGGGCGGAGAGACCCAGTACTTC
few TRBJ2-7 TRBD1 TRBV28 CASRPAGTGSYEQYF TGTGCCAGCAGACCTGCCGGGACAGGGTCGTACGAGCAGTACTTC
NA TRBJ2-7 TRBD1 TRBV19 CASREQGFDEQYF TGTGCCAGTAGAGAACAGGGGTTCGACGAGCAGTACTTC
NA TRBJ2-3 TRBD2 TRBV9 CASSSQREYGTDTQYF TGTGCCAGCAGTTCTCAGCGGGAGTACGGCACAGATACGCAGTATTTT
NA TRBJ2-1 TRBD2 TRBV29-1 CSVVLAGGPEQFF TGCAGCGTTGTGTTAGCGGGGGGCCCAGAGCAGTTCTTC
NA TRBJ2-7 NA TRBV2 CASSEPLEQYF TGTGCCAGCAGTGAACCACTCGAGCAGTACTTC
NA TRBJ1-1 NA TRBV6-1 CASSDGPLNTEAFF TGTGCCAGCAGTGACGGACCGCTGAACACTGAAGCTTTCTTT
NA TRBJ2-5 NA TRBV6-5 CASSRGSPTETQYF TGTGCCAGCTCTCGAGGGTCCCCCACGGAGACCCAGTACTTC
NA TRBJ2-5 NA TRBV2 CASSVDGVSETQYF TGTGCCAGCAGTGTGGATGGGGTATCAGAGACCCAGTACTTC
NA TRBJ2-5 TRBD1 TRBV14 CASSRTGRETQYF TGTGCCAGCAGCCGGACAGGAAGGGAGACCCAGTACTTC
NA TRBJ2-2 NA TRBV7-7 CASSLGTGELFF TGTGCCAGCAGCTTAGGGACCGGGGAGCTGTTTTTT
few TRBJ2-1 NA TRBV5-1 CASSLVEGSYNEQFF TGCGCCAGCAGCTTGGTTGAGGGCTCCTACAATGAGCAGTTCTTC
NA TRBJ2-7 TRBD2 TRBV2 CARSTGGTRGLEQYF TGTGCTAGATCCACCGGTGGGACTAGAGGTCTCGAGCAGTACTTC
NA TRBJ1-1 NA TRBV7-5 CARRKTNRGAEAFF TGTGCCAGAAGAAAGACGAACAGGGGCGCTGAAGCTTTCTTT
NA TRBJ1-3 NA TRBV5-6 CASSLAMGVATGNTIYF TGTGCCAGCAGCTTGGCCATGGGCGTTGCCACTGGAAACACCATATATTTT
NA TRBJ1-5 NA TRBV4-1 CASSQDREGQPQHF TGCGCCAGCAGCCAAGACAGGGAGGGACAGCCCCAGCATTTT
once TRBJ2-2 NA TRBV19 CATTPPASLNTGELFF TGTGCCACGACCCCTCCGGCTAGCCTAAACACCGGGGAGCTGTTTTTT
NA TRBJ2-5 TRBD2 TRBV9 CASSVEGLAGVETQYF TGTGCCAGCAGCGTAGAGGGACTAGCGGGAGTGGAGACCCAGTACTTC
NA TRBJ2-2 TRBD1 TRBV9 CASSGTGGHGELFF TGTGCCAGCAGCGGGACAGGGGGCCACGGGGAGCTGTTTTTT
once TRBJ2-5 TRBD1 TRBV7-2 CASTLLGAGGAGETQYF TGTGCCAGCACCCTCCTAGGGGCAGGGGGCGCTGGGGAGACCCAGTACTTC
NA TRBJ2-3 NA TRBV10-3 CAISDRVTTDTQYF TGTGCCATCAGTGACCGGGTGACCACAGATACGCAGTATTTT
NA TRBJ2-1 NA TRBV18 CASSPLKTYGDEQFF TGTGCCAGCTCACCACTTAAAACATACGGGGATGAGCAGTTCTTC
NA TRBJ2-5 NA TRBV4-1 CASSHLIKETQYF TGCGCCAGCAGCCACCTGATTAAAGAGACCCAGTACTTC
NA TRBJ2-5 NA TRBV5-1 CASSLGGVEETQYF TGCGCCAGCAGCTTGGGAGGGGTAGAAGAGACCCAGTACTTC
NA TRBJ2-5 NA TRBV10-3 CAISDLTSGGTETQYF TGTGCCATCAGTGATTTAACAAGTGGGGGCACAGAGACCCAGTACTTC
few TRBJ1-5 NA TRBV7-8 CASSLEPGVANQPQHF TGTGCCAGCAGCTTAGAACCGGGGGTTGCCAATCAGCCCCAGCATTTT
NA TRBJ2-1 NA TRBV19 CASSSRAAGEQFF TGTGCCAGTAGTTCCCGGGCCGCCGGTGAGCAGTTCTTC
NA TRBJ2-3 NA TRBV5-1 CASSLARDITDTQYF TGCGCCAGCAGCCTAGCCCGGGACATCACAGATACGCAGTATTTT
once TRBJ2-1 NA TRBV6-1 CASSASQAYEQFF TGTGCCAGCAGTGCTAGCCAGGCATATGAGCAGTTCTTC
NA TRBJ1-2 NA TRBV7-6 CASSSGRTYGYTF TGTGCCAGCAGCTCAGGACGGACCTATGGCTACACCTTC
NA TRBJ2-3 TRBD1 TRBV7-9 CASSLRATGGGTDTQYF TGTGCCAGCAGCTTAAGGGCGACAGGGGGGGGCACAGATACGCAGTATTTT
few TRBJ1-2 NA TRBV5-4 CASSLIENYGYTF TGTGCCAGCAGCTTGATCGAAAACTATGGCTACACCTTC
NA TRBJ2-3 NA TRBV7-2 CASSLETWGSDTQYF TGTGCCAGCAGCTTAGAAACGTGGGGAAGTGATACGCAGTATTTT
NA TRBJ1-1 NA TRBV7-2 CASSLAPNTEAFF TGTGCCAGCAGCTTAGCTCCTAACACTGAAGCTTTCTTT
NA TRBJ2-3 TRBD1 TRBV6-1 CATEMGQTTDTQYF TGTGCCACCGAAATGGGACAGACCACAGATACGCAGTATTTT
NA TRBJ2-5 NA TRBV7-6 CASSRIQETQYF TGTGCCAGCTCCAGGATCCAAGAGACCCAGTACTTC
NA TRBJ2-2 TRBD1 TRBV7-8 CASNAWGTGSTGELFF TGTGCCAGCAATGCTTGGGGGACAGGGAGCACCGGGGAGCTGTTTTTT
NA TRBJ2-4 NA TRBV18 CASSPSQGPASSF TGTGCCAGCTCCCCTAGCCAGGGGCCCGCCTCCAGCTTC
NA TRBJ2-7 NA TRBV2 CASRAPIFYEQYF TGTGCCAGCCGGGCCCCCATCTTCTACGAGCAGTACTTC
NA TRBJ2-1 TRBD2 TRBV19 CASSIFGRQAFF TGTGCCAGTAGTATCTTCGGGAGGCAGGCGTTCTTC
NA TRBJ2-5 TRBD1 TRBV11-2 CASSLAQTGLETQYF TGTGCCAGCAGCTTAGCCCAGACAGGGCTAGAGACCCAGTACTTC
NA TRBJ2-7 NA TRBV11-2 CASSLALGYSEQYF TGTGCCAGCAGCTTAGCCCTTGGTTACAGCGAGCAGTACTTC
NA TRBJ2-5 TRBD2 TRBV19 CASSVAGGPETQYF TGTGCCAGTAGCGTAGCGGGGGGGCCGGAGACCCAGTACTTC
NA TRBJ2-1 NA TRBV20-1 CSVAIFNEQFF TGCAGCGTAGCCATTTTCAATGAGCAGTTCTTC
NA TRBJ2-3 NA TRBV6-4 CASSDSRGGFTDTQYF TGTGCCAGCAGTGACTCCAGGGGGGGATTCACAGATACGCAGTATTTT
NA TRBJ2-3 NA TRBV4-2 CASSQGELEADTQYF TGTGCCAGCAGCCAAGGGGAGCTAGAGGCAGATACGCAGTATTTT
NA TRBJ2-3 TRBD1 TRBV19 CASSDTGTASTDTQYF TGTGCCAGTAGTGACACCGGGACAGCTAGCACAGATACGCAGTATTTT
NA TRBJ2-7 NA TRBV28 CASSSSPVYEQYF TGTGCCAGCAGTTCATCCCCGGTCTACGAGCAGTACTTC
NA TRBJ1-3 NA TRBV30 CALQVASGNTIYF TGTGCCTTACAGGTAGCCTCTGGAAACACCATATATTTT
NA TRBJ2-5 NA TRBV7-2 CASINSWGSFGTQYF TGTGCCAGCATAAATAGTTGGGGTAGTTTCGGGACCCAGTACTTC
few TRBJ2-1 NA TRBV5-6 CASRPLGGNEQFF TGTGCCAGCAGGCCCCTAGGGGGCAATGAGCAGTTCTTC
NA TRBJ1-5 NA TRBV28 CASSFRAGNQPQHF TGTGCCAGCAGTTTTAGGGCGGGCAATCAGCCCCAGCATTTT
NA TRBJ2-3 TRBD1 TRBV18 CASSPPDRGTDTQYF TGTGCCAGCTCACCCCCCGACAGGGGCACAGATACGCAGTATTTT